This T cell receptor beta chain was captured in a study of blood T cell repertoires in COVID-19. The wider study: PBMCs, B-cell-depleted T cells, or T cells provided the cDNA or gDNA that made up the material.

This clone has a handful of counts. The CDR3 runs to 16 residues. Sequencing used immunoSEQ multiplex PCR; TCRdb keeps in-frame clones, though not all of them. This sample carries around 80,000 clones, roughly 77% of them seen once, and the ten largest clones take around 5.8%. This clonotype was sampled from a man aged 45-60 years with active or convalescent COVID-19. The chain joins TRBV21-1 to TRBJ1-5. TRBV21-1 is described as a pseudogene. Sequenced: peripheral blood. The CDR3 DNA follows: TGTGCCAGCAGCAATGGGGTCGGGGATTACAATCAGCCCCAGCATTTT. It specifies CASSNGVGDYNQPQHF.